This TCR beta chain was recovered during a study of OX40 agonist ivuxolimab in advanced cancers. About the research overall: At 0.01 to 10 mg/kg, ivuxolimab was administered intravenously to patients every 2 weeks. Head and neck, renal cell, melanoma or hepatocellular carcinoma were the cancers that dose-escalation patients had.

Concerning this clone itself: Its antigen is unidentified.

TCRdb keeps only in-frame clones here, not all; method: immunoSEQ multiplex PCR. Here the sample spans some 97,000 clones, around 93% being singletons. Broader study findings: The study found that CD8+ T cells averaged more expanded clones than CD4+.

The CDR3 extends over 17 amino acids. V lost 2 bases and J 1 base, leaving 13 bases between the germline ends. CDR1 is SGHRS, CDR2 YFSETQ, per germline. Sequencing used CD4+ or CD8+ T cells sorted from blood, obtained in a trial of the OX40 agonist ivuxolimab. The genes are TRBV5-1 and TRBJ2-6; D uncertain. This TCR came from an adult with an advanced solid tumor such as melanoma, head and neck, liver or kidney cancer. The chain's CDR3 is CASSLGYSGSGANVLTF. CDR3 nucleotides: TGCGCCAGCAGCTTAGGTTACTCCGGATCTGGGGCCAACGTCCTGACTTTC.